Below, 29 T cell receptor beta chains from the same sample are listed, as sequenced in a study of blood T cells in healthy people across ages. PCR was performed a second time for roughly 7 to 11 cycles using a sample-barcoded 5' primer and a J-beta primer mix. Using its own MiXCR run on the 5' RACE reads, TCRdb lists one record per CDR3 protein. The sample carries hundreds of thousands of distinct CDR3 sequences, around 62% recorded once. Sequencing was carried out using blood. These receptors originate from a man aged 25-40 years in good health.

The genes are TRBV15 and TRBJ1-6; D is uncertain. Trimming left V 5 bases short and J 6 bases short, with 11 bases between. Germline lookup yields CDR1 LNHNV and CDR2 YYDKDF (reference sequence). This CDR3 has 14 residues. CDR3 DNA sequence: TGTGCCACCAGCGGACCCGCTGGTAATTCACCCCTCCACTTT. Residues: CATSGPAGNSPLHF.

The chain carries TRBV7-2 and TRBJ1-2; D perhaps matches TRBD1 (5 bases). CDR1 SGHTA and CDR2 FQGNSA come from the germline V gene. This CDR3 is 13 amino acids long. V dropped 3 bases and J dropped 5 bases, with 10 bases sitting between them. The CDR3 here is CASSFSGEYGYTF. As DNA, the CDR3 is TGTGCCAGCAGCTTCTCGGGGGAGTATGGCTACACCTTC.

The chain couples TRBV12-3 or TRBV12-4 to TRBJ2-5; 10 nucleotides align to TRBD2. The ends lost 6 bases at V and 11 bases at J; junction bases unmatched: 18. The CDR3 consists of 16 residues. CDR3 protein: CASSQAERGGRYEQYF. The CDR3 DNA reads TGTGCCAGCAGCCAGGCGGAGCGGGGGGGCCGGTATGAGCAGTACTTC.

A single count supports this clonotype. This chain uses TRBV3-1 with TRBJ2-1; either TRBD1 or TRBD2 may fit D (5 bases each). The CDR3 contains 13 residues. V was shortened by 4 bases and J by 7 bases, with 11 bases between the two germline ends. Looked up from germline, CDR1 is LGHDT and CDR2 is YNNKEL (reference sequence). CDR3 bases: TGTGCCAGCAGCCCCTGGGACCTTAATGAGCAGTTCTTC. As protein: CASSPWDLNEQFF.

J is TRBJ2-1 and V is TRBV4-2; TRBD2 aligns across 9 bases. The end of the DNA aligns better with TRBJ2-7, so the J call may be wrong. CDR1 LGHNA and CDR2 YNFKEQ come from the germline V gene. The CDR3 extends over 18 amino acids. This CDR3 reads CASSQGLNGLAGLYEQYF. In DNA form, the CDR3 reads TGTGCCAGCAGCCAGGGGTTAAATGGGCTAGCGGGACTCTACGAGCAGTACTTC.

This sequence joins TRBV7-9 and TRBJ1-1; TRBD1 agrees at 7 bases. The CDR3 consists of 15 residues. The germline V gene has CDR1 SEHNR and CDR2 FQNEAQ (reference sequence). Trimming removed 5 bases from V and 5 bases from J; junction bases left unmatched: 11. CDR3: CASSERGGAGTEAFF. In DNA form, the CDR3 reads TGTGCCAGCAGCGAAAGAGGGGGCGCGGGGACTGAAGCTTTCTTT.

The chain links TRBV10-3 to TRBJ2-1, with 8 bases matching TRBD2. J was trimmed by 7 bases and V by 4 bases; bases with no gene match: 9. CDR1 is ENHRY and CDR2 is SYGVKD in the germline V gene. The CDR3 runs to 15 residues. The DNA for the CDR3 is TGTGCCATCAGTGCATTAGCGGGGAACGTGAATGAGCAGTTCTTC. It specifies CAISALAGNVNEQFF.

Only one count was recorded for this clonotype. The V call is TRBV12-3 or TRBV12-4, the J call TRBJ1-4; maybe TRBD1 (5 bases). V lost 6 bases, J lost 4 bases, and 12 bases lay in between. The CDR3 sequence is 14 residues long. CDR3 protein: CASSQQVYNEKLFF. CDR3 DNA: TGTGCCAGCAGCCAACAGGTGTATAATGAAAAACTGTTTTTT.

About this clonotype: One end of the junction varies from germline; a read error may be responsible. This chain uses TRBV6-2 or TRBV6-3 with TRBJ2-7; tentatively, D is TRBD2 (6 bases). Germline CDR1 and CDR2: MNHEY and SVGEGT. CDR3 length: 17 residues. The CDR3 region has the DNA TGTGCCAGCAGTCACTCGGTATCCAGCGGGCGTGTGGACGAGCAGTACTTC. Protein sequence: CASSHSVSSGRVDEQYF.

The chain recombines TRBV4-2 with TRBJ2-2; TRBD1 aligns across 9 bases. The ends lost 4 bases at V and 7 bases at J; junction bases unmatched: 7. This CDR3 is 15 amino acids long. CDR1 and CDR2 (germline): LGHNA, YNFKEQ. CDR3 protein: CASSLTQGAGGELFF. In DNA form, the CDR3 reads TGTGCCAGCAGCCTTACACAGGGGGCGGGCGGGGAGCTGTTTTTT.

The CDR3 loop reads CASSLEAGGVLVDNEQFF. Written as DNA, the CDR3 is TGTGCCAGCAGCTTGGAGGCGGGTGGTGTACTGGTTGATAATGAGCAGTTCTTC. V gene TRBV5-5 combines with J gene TRBJ2-1, with D possibly being TRBD2 (5 bases). Trimming shortened V by 0 bases and J by 7 bases, and 23 bases separated the two germline ends. In germline, CDR1 is SGHKS, CDR2 YYEKEE (reference sequence). CDR3 length equals 18 residues. The whole variable domain, filled in from reference TRBV5-5 and TRBJ2-1, reads DAGVTQSPTHLIKTRGQQVTLRCSPISGHKSVSWYQQVLGQGPQFIFQYYEKEERGRGNFPDRFSARQFPNYSSELNVNALLLGDSALYLCASSLEAGGVLVDNEQFFGPGTRLTVL.

This clonotype was counted once. V gene TRBV9 combines with J gene TRBJ1-2, with D possibly matching TRBD1 (6 bases). The V gene's germline CDR1 is SGDLS and CDR2 YYNGEE. Deletions cut 5 bases from V and 6 bases from J, with 14 bases between. The CDR3 loop spans 13 amino acids. Here the CDR3 reads CASRRGGSDGYTF. The CDR3 nucleotides read TGTGCCAGCAGGAGAGGGGGTTCCGATGGCTACACCTTC. Looking up the rest from reference TRBV9 and TRBJ1-2 gives the full variable domain: DSGVTQTPKHLITATGQRVTLRCSPRSGDLSVYWYQQSLDQGLQFLIQYYNGEERAKGNILERFSAQQFPDLHSELNLSSLELGDSALYFCASRRGGSDGYTFGSGTRLTVV.

The V gene is TRBV28, the J gene TRBJ2-5; a weak D match, TRBD2 (5 bases). The CDR3 length is 14 residues. Germline CDR1 is MDHEN and CDR2 is SYDVKM. Trimming pared 6 bases from V and 5 bases from J, leaving 16 bases between. CDR3 region: CASRKATRRETQYF. The CDR3 DNA reads as TGTGCCAGCAGGAAGGCGACAAGGAGGGAGACCCAGTACTTC. The full variable domain, with the rest looked up from reference TRBV28 and TRBJ2-5, is DVKVTQSSRYLVKRTGEKVFLECVQDMDHENMFWYRQDPGLGLRLIYFSYDVKMKEKGDIPEGYSVSREKKERFSLILESASTNQTSMYLCASRKATRRETQYFGPGTRLLVL.

The chain has TRBV7-2 and TRBJ2-7; D perhaps matches TRBD2 (6 bases). The germline CDR1 and CDR2 sequences are SGHTA and FQGNSA. The CDR3 loop spans 17 amino acids. Trimming stripped 4 bases from V and 0 bases from J, with 19 bases between. The CDR3 DNA is TGTGCCAGCAGCTGGGGCCTAGGGCGGGGTTTCTCCTACGAGCAGTACTTC. Protein: CASSWGLGRGFSYEQYF. Looking up the rest from reference TRBV7-2 and TRBJ2-7 gives the full variable domain: GAGVSQSPSNKVTEKGKDVELRCDPISGHTALYWYRQSLGQGLEFLIYFQGNSAPDKSGLPSDRFSAERTGGSVSTLTIQRTQQEDSAVYLCASSWGLGRGFSYEQYFGPGTRLTVT.

In DNA, the CDR3 is TGTGCCAGCAGCTTAGATTTCGGGCAGTATAATACCTACGAGCAGTACTTC. This translates into CASSLDFGQYNTYEQYF. J is TRBJ2-4 and V is TRBV7-2; D gene unclear. The DNA end favors TRBJ2-7, so the J call may be wrong. The CDR3 loop spans 17 amino acids. CDR1 is SGHTA, CDR2 FQGNSA, per germline.

The chain is built from TRBV7-9 and TRBJ2-7; TRBD2 is a possible D gene (6 bases). The CDR3 is 12 amino acids. Trimming shortened V by 4 bases and J by 3 bases, and 7 bases separated the two germline ends. The germline V gene encodes CDR1 SEHNR and CDR2 FQNEAQ (reference sequence). CDR3 nucleotide sequence: TGTGCCAGCAGCTGGGACTTCTACGAGCAGTACTTC. Translated: CASSWDFYEQYF.

This clonotype was observed a handful of times. The V gene is TRBV18, the J gene TRBJ2-7; TRBD1 matches at 11 bases. The V segment lost 3 bases and the J segment 2 bases; nucleotides outside the gene matches: 3. Germline loops: CDR1 KGHSH, CDR2 LQKENI. The CDR3 has 15 amino acids. This CDR3 reads CASSPGTGGPYEQYF. The CDR3 DNA sequence: TGTGCCAGCTCACCTGGGACAGGGGGACCCTACGAGCAGTACTTC.

In this sample, this clonotype turned up once. The rearrangement uses TRBV18 and TRBJ1-1, with D perhaps matching TRBD1 (6 bases). The CDR3 loop spans 14 amino acids. Per germline, CDR1 KGHSH and CDR2 LQKENI. Trimming shortened V by 6 bases and J by 1 base, and 12 bases separated the two germline ends. CDR3 residues: CASSAMTGNTEAFF. CDR3 nucleotides: TGTGCCAGCTCCGCGATGACAGGGAACACTGAAGCTTTCTTT.

The chain links TRBV18 to TRBJ2-7; the D gene is possibly TRBD1 (6 bases). Per germline, CDR1 KGHSH and CDR2 LQKENI. There are 15 residues in the CDR3. V lost 3 bases and J lost 2, with 14 bases in between. CDR3 in DNA: TGTGCCAGCTCACCCACGACAGGTTCGACCTACGAGCAGTACTTC. This encodes CASSPTTGSTYEQYF.

V and J are TRBV7-2 and TRBJ2-3; TRBD1 might be the D (6 bases). The CDR3 covers 18 residues. Trimming left V 4 bases short and J 5 bases short, with 25 bases between. Germline V lookup: CDR1 SGHTA, CDR2 FQGNSA. The CDR3 reads CASSSLVGAIGGEDTQYF. CDR3 nucleotide sequence: TGTGCCAGCAGCTCTCTCGTGGGGGCCATTGGAGGAGAAGATACGCAGTATTTT.

The chain uses TRBV7-3 and TRBJ2-5; D gene uncertain. Trimming took off 0 bases at V and 7 bases at J, with 12 bases between the two ends. This CDR3 contains 14 residues. Germline CDR1 and CDR2: SGHTA and FQGTGA. CDR3 region: CASSLTGDRGTQYF. CDR3 DNA: TGTGCCAGCAGCTTAACAGGAGACCGAGGGACCCAGTACTTC.

V usage is TRBV10-3 and J usage is TRBJ1-1; a weak D match, TRBD1 (6 bases). CDR3 length: 13 amino acids. Trimming removed 9 bases from V and 5 bases from J, with 16 bases in between. CDR1 is ENHRY and CDR2 is SYGVKD in the germline V gene. The CDR3 sequence is CAIAREGGTEAFF. The CDR3 region has the DNA TGTGCCATTGCCAGGGAGGGGGGGACTGAAGCTTTCTTT.

V gene TRBV6-2 or TRBV6-3 combines with J gene TRBJ1-2, with 9 bases identical to TRBD1. The J segment lost 4 bases and the V segment lost 8 bases, leaving 11 bases of the junction unmatched. Germline V gene data show CDR1 as MNHEY and CDR2 as SVGEGT. The CDR3 is made up of 15 amino acids. The CDR3 DNA reads TGTGCCAGCGGTACAGGGGGCGCGCTAATCTATGGCTACACCTTC. Translating it yields CASGTGGALIYGYTF.

This clonotype was counted at least ten times. The rearrangement links TRBV5-6 to TRBJ2-3; D not resolved. The length of the CDR3 is 15 residues. Looked up from germline, CDR1 is SGHDT and CDR2 is YYEEEE. V dropped 2 bases and J dropped 2 bases, with 12 bases sitting between them. The DNA for the CDR3 is TGTGCCAGCAGCTTCACCCCGCGGTTCACAGATACGCAGTATTTT. As protein: CASSFTPRFTDTQYF.

This clonotype has more than one count but fewer than ten. The chain couples TRBV6-6 to TRBJ2-1; perhaps TRBD1 as D (6 bases). Per germline, CDR1 MNHNY and CDR2 SVGAGI (reference sequence). The CDR3 runs to 16 residues. Trimming pared 6 bases from V and 7 bases from J, leaving 22 bases between. CDR3 nucleotide sequence: TGTGCCAGCAGGGCGCCCCCGGACAGTACGCGGAATGAGCAGTTCTTC. Translation gives CASRAPPDSTRNEQFF.

The chain is built from TRBV2 and TRBJ1-1; possibly TRBD1 for D (6 bases). The germline V gene encodes CDR1 SNHLY and CDR2 FYNNEI. The CDR3 is 16 amino acids. V was cut by 6 bases and J by 3 bases, with 20 bases left in between. CDR3 amino acids: CASRTSGGVWDTEAFF. The CDR3 region has the DNA TGTGCCAGCAGGACGTCGGGGGGCGTTTGGGACACTGAAGCTTTCTTT.

The CDR3 loop is CASSLERRGTSGVQTQYF. CDR3 sequence (DNA): TGCGCCAGCAGCTTGGAAAGAAGGGGGACTAGCGGGGTACAGACCCAGTACTTC. The chain links TRBV5-1 to TRBJ2-5; 13 bases match TRBD2. Germline trimming cut 0 bases from V and 6 bases from J; bases unmatched to any gene: 11. Looked up from germline, CDR1 is SGHRS and CDR2 is YFSETQ. The CDR3 extends over 18 amino acids.

This chain joins TRBV7-2 and TRBJ2-5; possibly TRBD1 for D (5 bases). The CDR3 totals 14 residues. CDR1 is SGHTA, CDR2 FQGNSA, per germline. V was clipped by 0 bases and J by 1 base, with 6 bases between them. The CDR3: CASSLAQVQETQYF. The CDR3 DNA is TGTGCCAGCAGCTTAGCACAGGTCCAAGAGACCCAGTACTTC.

The chain combines TRBV15 with TRBJ1-1; 7 nucleotides agree with TRBD1. The CDR3 has 14 residues. Trimming cost V 3 bases and J 3 bases; bases outside gene matches: 4. In germline, CDR1 is LNHNV, CDR2 YYDKDF (reference sequence). The CDR3 DNA sequence: TGTGCCACCAGCAGGACAGGGACCCACACTGAAGCTTTCTTT. The encoded protein is CATSRTGTHTEAFF.